Shown below are 2 T cell receptor beta chains from a single sample sequenced in a study of blood T cell repertoires in COVID-19. Produced via immunoSEQ multiplex PCR; TCRdb's table is partial and in-frame only. The table lists 250,000 or so clones, about 80% of them singletons. Sequenced sample: PBMCs or T cells enriched from blood (not recorded which). Every receptor here comes from a man in his fifties or sixties who had recovered from COVID-19.

CDR3 DNA sequence: TGTGCCAGCTCACAAATACAGGGAGTTAACACTGAAGCTTTCTTT. Protein: CASSQIQGVNTEAFF. The chain joins TRBV18 to TRBJ1-1; possible D gene TRBD1, 6 bases. This CDR3 spans 15 amino acids. The germline gives CDR1 KGHSH, CDR2 LQKENI. Trimming cost V 4 bases and J 2 bases, with 14 bases left between them.

This chain connects TRBV4-2 to TRBJ1-1; D gene ambiguous. The CDR3 extends over 15 amino acids. Between the trimmed V and J ends, which lost 3 bases and 5 bases, there was a span of 16 bases. Germline V gene sequence: CDR1 LGHNA, CDR2 YNFKEQ. DNA for the CDR3: TGTGCCAGCAGCCAGGGTGAGGGTATGTGGACTGAAGCTTTCTTT. Residues: CASSQGEGMWTEAFF.